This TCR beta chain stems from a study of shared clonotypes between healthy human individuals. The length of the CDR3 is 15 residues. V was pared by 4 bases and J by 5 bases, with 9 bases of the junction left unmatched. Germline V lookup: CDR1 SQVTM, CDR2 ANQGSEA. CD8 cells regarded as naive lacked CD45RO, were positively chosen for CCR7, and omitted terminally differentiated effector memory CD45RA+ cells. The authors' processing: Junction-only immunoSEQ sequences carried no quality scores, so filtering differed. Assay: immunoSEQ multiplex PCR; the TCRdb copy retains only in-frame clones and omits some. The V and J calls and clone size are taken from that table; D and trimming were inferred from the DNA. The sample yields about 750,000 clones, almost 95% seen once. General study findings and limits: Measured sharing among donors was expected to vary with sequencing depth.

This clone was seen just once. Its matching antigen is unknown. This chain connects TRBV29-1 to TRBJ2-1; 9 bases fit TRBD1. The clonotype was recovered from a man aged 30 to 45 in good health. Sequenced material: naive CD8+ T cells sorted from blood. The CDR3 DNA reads TGCAGCGTTGTCCGGACAGGGGCCGAGGACAATGAGCAGTTCTTC. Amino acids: CSVVRTGAEDNEQFF.